The present entry profiles one TCR beta chain with its context. The sample comes from a study of cytomegalovirus exposure and HLA in healthy donors. Background on the study: Among the approximately 380 donors who were genotyped, roughly 76% fell in the genetic ancestry cluster that is associated with self-reported Caucasian donors.

Per the germline V gene, CDR1 is SGHNT and CDR2 is YYREEE (reference sequence). CDR3 size: 13 residues. V was pared by 2 bases and J by 6 bases, with 12 bases between. Primers: 60 Vbeta forward and 13 Jbeta reverse. Method: immunoSEQ multiplex PCR; TCRdb's copy keeps in-frame clones and lacks some. The repertoire holds 90,000 to 100,000 clones, with around 67% as singletons. Sequenced: PBMCs. The clonotype was recovered from a male donor in good health and CMV-seronegative. The rearrangement uses TRBV5-4 and TRBJ2-7; D unclear. CDR3: CASSLGSEAEQYF. CDR3 coding DNA: TGTGCCAGCAGCTTAGGCAGTGAGGCCGAGCAGTACTTC.